These 28 T cell receptor beta chains originate from one sample sequenced in a study of Ad26.COV2.S vaccination and SARS-CoV-2 variants. Only in-frame clones appear in the TCRdb table, and some are missing; sequencing was by immunoSEQ multiplex PCR. The data show about 350,000 clones, about 91% seen once. The specimen was peripheral blood, collected after recovery from COVID-19. The receptors were sampled from a human donor who had recovered from COVID-19.

The V and J genes are TRBV6-4 and TRBJ1-1, with D possibly matching TRBD1 (5 bases). This CDR3 is built from 14 residues. Germline V gene data show CDR1 as MRHNA and CDR2 as SNTAGT. V was trimmed by 8 bases and J by 1 base, leaving 14 bases between them. The DNA of the CDR3 is TGTGCCAGCCCCCGCCGCGGGGGGAACACTGAAGCTTTCTTT. This codes for CASPRRGGNTEAFF.

This clone occurred once. The chain links TRBV7-9 to TRBJ2-1; tentatively, D is TRBD1 (6 bases). The CDR3 length is 15 residues. Germline V gene lookup returns CDR1 SEHNR and CDR2 FQNEAQ (reference sequence). Deletions cut 1 base from V and 3 bases from J, with 10 bases between. CDR3 DNA: TGTGCCAGCAGCTTAGTCGCAGGGGTCTACAATGAGCAGTTCTTC. This codes for CASSLVAGVYNEQFF.

The rearrangement uses TRBV5-3 and TRBJ1-6, with TRBD1 matching 9 bases. Being an ORF, TRBV5-3 has a function that is uncertain. The CDR3 covers 16 residues. J lost 7 bases, V lost 0 bases, and 5 bases had no gene match. The CDR3 nucleotides read TGTGCCAGAAGCTTGGTCAAGGGGACAGGGAATTCACCCCTCCACTTT. This encodes CARSLVKGTGNSPLHF.

The rearrangement joins TRBV6-4 to TRBJ2-3; D may be TRBD1 (5 bases). The CDR3 length is 15 residues. V shed 4 bases and J shed 2 bases, with 13 bases lying between them. Germline V CDR1 and CDR2: MRHNA, SNTAGT. CDR3 nucleotide sequence: TGTGCCAGCAGTGCCAGGGAAGGGGACACAGATACGCAGTATTTT. The encoded protein is CASSAREGDTDTQYF.

J is TRBJ1-1 and V is TRBV5-4; maybe TRBD1 (5 bases). The CDR3 totals 12 residues. Per germline, CDR1 SGHNT and CDR2 YYREEE (reference sequence). Trimming took 4 bases from V and 8 from J, leaving 12 bases between them. The CDR3: CASSAGGTEAFF. CDR3 nucleotides: TGTGCCAGCAGCGCGGGGGGGACCGAAGCTTTCTTT.

The V gene is TRBV6-2 or TRBV6-3, the J gene TRBJ1-2; 7 bases line up with TRBD1. Germline CDR1 MNHEY, CDR2 SVGEGT. The CDR3 has 13 residues. V was pared by 2 bases and J by 6 bases, with 3 bases of the junction left unmatched. CDR3 nucleotide sequence: TGTGCCAGCAGTTACGACAGGGTCAATGGCTACACCTTC. This translates into CASSYDRVNGYTF.

J is TRBJ2-7 and V is TRBV6-5; the match to TRBD1 covers 10 bases. The CDR3 length is 15 residues. The trim removed 5 bases at V and 6 bases at J, leaving 10 bases unmatched. CDR1 and CDR2 from the germline V gene are MNHEY and SVGAGI. In DNA form, the CDR3 reads TGTGCCAGCAGTCGACAGGGGGCGCTTATCTCCGAGCAGTACTTC. It codes for CASSRQGALISEQYF.

This sequence joins TRBV15 and TRBJ1-2; D unclear. Germline lookup yields CDR1 LNHNV and CDR2 YYDKDF (reference sequence). The ends were cut back, 5 bases at V and 10 bases at J, with 26 bases in the middle. The CDR3 spans 16 residues. CDR3: CATSSMAPASTLIYTF. CDR3 bases: TGTGCCACCAGCTCGATGGCCCCGGCCAGCACCCTAATCTACACCTTC.

The chain has TRBV6-5 and TRBJ1-5; possible D gene TRBD1, 5 bases. The CDR3 is 15 residues long. Between the trimmed V and J ends, which lost 4 bases and 2 bases, there was a span of 12 bases. Germline V CDR1 and CDR2: MNHEY, SVGAGI. This CDR3 is CASSSRGEGNQPQHF. In DNA, the CDR3 is TGTGCCAGCAGTTCAAGAGGGGAAGGCAATCAGCCCCAGCATTTT.

The chain links TRBV7-2 to TRBJ1-3; a possible D gene is TRBD1 (5 bases). V lost 1 base and J 1 base, leaving 8 bases between the germline ends. The CDR3 runs 15 residues. CDR1 is SGHTA, CDR2 FQGNSA, per germline. As DNA, the CDR3 is TGTGCCAGCAGCTTAGTGGGGACTTCTGGAAACACCATATATTTT. It yields the protein CASSLVGTSGNTIYF.

V usage is TRBV6-6 and J usage is TRBJ1-4; possibly TRBD1 for D (5 bases). Trimming pared 4 bases from V and 5 bases from J, leaving 11 bases between. The CDR3 extends over 14 amino acids. In germline, CDR1 is MNHNY, CDR2 SVGAGI (reference sequence). CDR3 DNA: TGTGCCAGCAGTTCAGGGCCTCCAAATGAAAAACTGTTTTTT. Amino acid sequence: CASSSGPPNEKLFF.

This chain joins TRBV6-5 and TRBJ1-1; D remains ambiguous. The CDR3 has 11 residues. Germline lookup yields CDR1 MNHEY and CDR2 SVGAGI. V was clipped by 5 bases and J by 1 base, with 2 bases between them. DNA of the CDR3: TGTGCCAGCAGTCCGAACACTGAAGCTTTCTTT. Translating gives CASSPNTEAFF.

This clone occurred once. This chain connects TRBV5-4 to TRBJ1-2; D might be TRBD1 (6 bases). Germline V gives CDR1 SGHNT, CDR2 YYREEE (reference sequence). V lost 9 bases and J lost 8, with 20 bases in between. The CDR3 extends over 13 amino acids. This CDR3 is CATMEGEGVGYTF. CDR3 sequence (DNA): TGTGCCACGATGGAGGGTGAGGGGGTAGGCTACACCTTC.

The chain combines TRBV6-6 with TRBJ2-3; D tentatively reads TRBD1 or TRBD2 (5 bases each). This CDR3 has 12 amino acids. Germline V gene lookup returns CDR1 MNHNY and CDR2 SVGAGI (reference sequence). V was pared by 8 bases and J by 0 bases, with 6 bases between. The CDR3 region is CASGGSTDTQYF. For the CDR3, the DNA is TGTGCCAGCGGGGGAAGCACAGATACGCAGTATTTT.

V usage is TRBV9 and J usage is TRBJ1-1; weak D call: TRBD1 (6 bases). This CDR3 has 17 amino acids. Germline CDR1 SGDLS, CDR2 YYNGEE. V dropped 4 bases and J dropped 1 base, with 20 bases sitting between them. The CDR3 nucleotides read TGTGCCAGCAGCCCCCAAGGGGGGGTAAAATCGAACACTGAAGCTTTCTTT. Its translation is CASSPQGGVKSNTEAFF. Combining the CDR3 with reference TRBV9 and TRBJ1-1 gives the whole variable domain DSGVTQTPKHLITATGQRVTLRCSPRSGDLSVYWYQQSLDQGLQFLIQYYNGEERAKGNILERFSAQQFPDLHSELNLSSLELGDSALYFCASSPQGGVKSNTEAFFGQGTRLTVV.

This clone was found a few times. This rearrangement joins TRBV19 to TRBJ1-2, with TRBD1 identical over 8 bases. The CDR3 is 16 residues long. From germline, CDR1 is LNHDA and CDR2 SQIVND (reference sequence). After removal of 2 bases from V and 4 bases from J, the junction contained 9 bases not matched to a gene. CDR3 DNA sequence: TGTGCCAGTAGTATAATTGGCAGGGGGCAGGGCTATGGCTACACCTTC. This sequence encodes CASSIIGRGQGYGYTF.

The CDR3 nucleotides read TGTGCCAGCAGCCTCGGACCTTTACGCCAAGAGACCCAGTACTTC. Protein sequence: CASSLGPLRQETQYF. V is TRBV7-2 and J is TRBJ2-5; D gene ambiguous. CDR1 is SGHTA, CDR2 FQGNSA, per germline. Trimming stripped 5 bases from V and 1 base from J, with 14 bases between. This CDR3 has 15 residues.

As regards this clone: Other DNA sequences in this sample translate to the same CDR3. J is TRBJ2-3 and V is TRBV4-1, with D possibly TRBD2 on 5 matching bases. Trimming removed 2 bases at V and 3 bases at J, with 6 bases between. This CDR3 comprises 13 residues. Per germline, CDR1 MGHRA and CDR2 YSYEKL. CDR3 region: CASSQPGTDTQYF. The CDR3 DNA is TGCGCCAGCAGCCAACCGGGGACAGATACGCAGTATTTT.

This clone was seen just once. The gene calls are TRBV7-2 and TRBJ1-6; D remains unclear. The CDR3 has 16 residues. Germline values: CDR1 SGHTA, CDR2 FQGNSA. Trimming cost V 5 bases and J 6 bases, with 17 bases left between them. CDR3 sequence reads: CASSPGKGSVNSPLHF. The CDR3, as DNA: TGTGCCAGCAGCCCGGGAAAGGGAAGCGTTAATTCACCCCTCCACTTT. Complete variable domain (other parts from reference TRBV7-2 and TRBJ1-6): GAGVSQSPSNKVTEKGKDVELRCDPISGHTALYWYRQSLGQGLEFLIYFQGNSAPDKSGLPSDRFSAERTGGSVSTLTIQRTQQEDSAVYLCASSPGKGSVNSPLHFGNGTRLTVT.

V usage is TRBV3-1 (or the pseudogene TRBV3-2) and J usage is TRBJ2-3; D tentatively fits TRBD1 or TRBD2 (6 bases each). Trimming left V 0 bases short and J 0 bases short, with 19 bases between. This CDR3 is built from 19 residues. CDR1 is LGHDT, CDR2 YNNKEL, per germline (reference sequence). CDR3 DNA sequence: TGTGCCAGCAGCCAAGAAGGGGGTCTGGCAGGGACTAGCACAGATACGCAGTATTTT. Amino acids: CASSQEGGLAGTSTDTQYF.

The rearrangement links TRBV6-4 to TRBJ1-2; D unresolved. Germline V gene lookup returns CDR1 MRHNA and CDR2 SNTAGT. V lost 6 bases to trimming and J lost 4 bases, with 12 bases between them. This CDR3 is 13 amino acids long. This chain's CDR3 is CASSPAVGYGYTF. The CDR3 DNA reads as TGTGCCAGCAGCCCCGCGGTGGGCTATGGCTACACCTTC.

The V call is TRBV6-5, the J call TRBJ1-2; D might be TRBD1 (6 bases). CDR3 size: 14 residues. Germline CDR1 reads MNHEY; CDR2 reads SVGAGI. Trimming removed 7 bases at V and 5 bases at J, with 17 bases between. Here the CDR3 DNA reads TGTGCCAGCAAACAACAGGGAGCCCTTTATGGCTACACCTTC. Translating it yields CASKQQGALYGYTF.

The CDR3 sequence is CASSLGPGLNPVDTQYF. CDR3 nucleotides: TGTGCCAGCAGTTTAGGGCCAGGACTAAATCCGGTAGATACGCAGTATTTT. The V gene is TRBV28, the J gene TRBJ2-3, with D possibly being TRBD2 (6 bases). Germline V gene data show CDR1 as MDHEN and CDR2 as SYDVKM. V shed 2 bases and J shed 5 bases, with 20 bases lying between them. CDR3 length: 17 residues.

The CDR3 nucleotides are TGTGCCACCAGTCCCGGACAGGGATACACCGGGGAGCTGTTTTTT. Protein: CATSPGQGYTGELFF. This chain joins TRBV24-1 and TRBJ2-2, with 8 bases matching TRBD1. Germline V gene data show CDR1 as KGHDR and CDR2 as SFDVKD. The CDR3 runs to 15 residues. V was pared by 6 bases and J by 3 bases, with 5 bases of the junction left unmatched.

This chain links TRBV12-3 or TRBV12-4 with TRBJ2-7, with 7 bases aligning to TRBD1. Trimming at V came to 6 bases and at J to 6 bases, leaving 5 bases not matched to a gene. This CDR3 has 12 residues. CDR3 region: CASRGQFAEQYF. The CDR3 DNA is TGTGCCAGCAGGGGACAGTTTGCCGAGCAGTACTTC.

V and J are TRBV19 and TRBJ1-1, with unresolved D. CDR3 size: 12 residues. The V and J ends lost 8 bases and 1 base respectively, with 8 bases between them. The germline V gene encodes CDR1 LNHDA and CDR2 SQIVND (reference sequence). CDR3 loop: CASETGNTEAFF. In nucleotides, the CDR3 is TGTGCCAGTGAGACTGGGAACACTGAAGCTTTCTTT.

This CDR3 reads CASSLGQIKGAEAFF. The CDR3 nucleotides are TGTGCCAGCAGCTTAGGCCAAATAAAGGGGGCTGAAGCTTTCTTT. This sequence joins TRBV13 and TRBJ1-1, with D possibly TRBD1 on 6 matching bases. This CDR3 has 15 residues. Germline CDR1 reads PRHDT; CDR2 reads FYEKMQ (reference sequence). Trimming removed 0 bases from V and 6 bases from J, with 14 bases in between.

V gene TRBV29-1 combines with J gene TRBJ2-3; D might be TRBD1 or TRBD2, each matching 5 bases. This CDR3 has 14 amino acids. Germline CDR1 and CDR2: SQVTM and ANQGSEA. V was shortened by 6 bases and J by 3 bases, with 16 bases between the two germline ends. CDR3 sequence (DNA): TGCAGCGTGCACGGGACCGAGGGGACAGATACGCAGTATTTT. As protein: CSVHGTEGTDTQYF.